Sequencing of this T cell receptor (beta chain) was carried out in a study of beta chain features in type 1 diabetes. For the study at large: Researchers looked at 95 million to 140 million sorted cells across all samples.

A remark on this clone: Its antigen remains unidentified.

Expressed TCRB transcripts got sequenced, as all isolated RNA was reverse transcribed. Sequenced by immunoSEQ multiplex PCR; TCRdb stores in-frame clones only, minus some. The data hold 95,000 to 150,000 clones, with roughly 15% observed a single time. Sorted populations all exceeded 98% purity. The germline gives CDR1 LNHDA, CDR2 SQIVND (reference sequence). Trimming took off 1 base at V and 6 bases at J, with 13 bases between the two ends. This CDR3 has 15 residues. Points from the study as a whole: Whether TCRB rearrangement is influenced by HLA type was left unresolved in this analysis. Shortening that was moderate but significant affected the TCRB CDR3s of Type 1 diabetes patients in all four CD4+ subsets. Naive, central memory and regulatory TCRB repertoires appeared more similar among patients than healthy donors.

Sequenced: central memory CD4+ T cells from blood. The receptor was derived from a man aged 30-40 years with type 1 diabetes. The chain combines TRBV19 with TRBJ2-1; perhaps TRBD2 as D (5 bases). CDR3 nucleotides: TGTGCCAGTAGTATAGCACTAGTCTCTACCAATGAGCAGTTCTTC. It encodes CASSIALVSTNEQFF.